This T cell receptor (beta chain) was sequenced during a study of T cells after yellow fever vaccination. Whole-study findings and limits: Post-booster repertoires contained most primary-vaccination clones again (96% CD4, approximately 86% CD8).

UMIs were added to TCR cDNA along with a universal primer site when it was made by 5'RACE template switching. Using its own MiXCR run on the 5' RACE reads, TCRdb lists one record per CDR3 protein. The data contain over 20,000 distinct CDR3 sequences, 4.5% to 5.5% of them seen just once; the ten biggest clones take up over 9.5%. The sample holds many counts of this clonotype. The CDR3 is made up of 13 amino acids. The germline V gene encodes CDR1 DFQATT and CDR2 SNEGSKA (reference sequence). Trimming left V 6 bases short and J 4 bases short, with 12 bases between. This receptor was taken from a young man who received the YFV17D yellow fever vaccine. Sequenced material: PBMCs, either bulk or a sorted T-cell subset (CD4+, CD8+, memory, or dextramer-sorted; not recorded which), taken 15 days after the yellow fever booster vaccination. This chain links TRBV20-1 with TRBJ2-2; D ambiguous. CDR3 coding DNA: TGCAGTGCCGCCCCCCCTAGCACCGGGGAGCTGTTTTTT. This translates into CSAAPPSTGELFF.